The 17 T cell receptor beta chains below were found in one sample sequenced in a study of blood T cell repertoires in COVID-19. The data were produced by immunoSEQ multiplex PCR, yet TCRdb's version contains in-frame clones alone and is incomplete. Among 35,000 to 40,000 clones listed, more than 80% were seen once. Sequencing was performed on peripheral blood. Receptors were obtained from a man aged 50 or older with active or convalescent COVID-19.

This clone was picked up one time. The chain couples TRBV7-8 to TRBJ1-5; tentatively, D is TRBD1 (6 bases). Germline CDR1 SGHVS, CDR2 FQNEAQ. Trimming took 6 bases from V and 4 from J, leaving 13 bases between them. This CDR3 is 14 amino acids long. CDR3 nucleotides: TGTGCCAGCAGTCGGTGGGGGCAGAATCAGCCCCAGCATTTT. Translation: CASSRWGQNQPQHF.

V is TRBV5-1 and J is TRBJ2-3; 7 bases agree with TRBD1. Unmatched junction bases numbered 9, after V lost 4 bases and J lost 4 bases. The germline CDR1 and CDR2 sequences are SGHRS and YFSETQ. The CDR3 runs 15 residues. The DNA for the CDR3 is TGCGCCAGCAGCACCGGACAGGTGCAGGCAGATACGCAGTATTTT. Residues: CASSTGQVQADTQYF.

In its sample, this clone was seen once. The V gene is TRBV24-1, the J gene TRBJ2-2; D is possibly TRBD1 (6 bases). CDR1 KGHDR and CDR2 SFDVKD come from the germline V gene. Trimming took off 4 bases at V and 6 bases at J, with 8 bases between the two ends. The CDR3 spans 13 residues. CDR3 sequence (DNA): TGTGCCACCAGTGACAGGGGCTCCGGGGAGCTGTTTTTT. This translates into CATSDRGSGELFF.

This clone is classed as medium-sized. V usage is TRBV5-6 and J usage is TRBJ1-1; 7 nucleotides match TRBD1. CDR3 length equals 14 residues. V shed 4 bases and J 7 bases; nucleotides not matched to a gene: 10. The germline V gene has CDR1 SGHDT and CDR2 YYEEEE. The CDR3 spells CASSPGGSFDEAFF. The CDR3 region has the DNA TGTGCCAGCAGCCCAGGGGGTTCGTTTGATGAAGCTTTCTTT.

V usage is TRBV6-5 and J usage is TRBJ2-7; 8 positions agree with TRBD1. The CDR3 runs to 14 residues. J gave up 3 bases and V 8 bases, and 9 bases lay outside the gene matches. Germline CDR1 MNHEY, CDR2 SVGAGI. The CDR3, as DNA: TGTGCCAGCGGATTTGGACAGGGAAGCTACGAGCAGTACTTC. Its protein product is CASGFGQGSYEQYF.

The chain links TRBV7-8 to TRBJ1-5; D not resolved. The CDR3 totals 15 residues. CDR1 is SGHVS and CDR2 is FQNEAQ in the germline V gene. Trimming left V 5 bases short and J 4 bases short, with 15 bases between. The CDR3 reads CASSQSHNSNQPQHF. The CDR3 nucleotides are TGTGCCAGCAGCCAATCTCACAATTCTAATCAGCCCCAGCATTTT.

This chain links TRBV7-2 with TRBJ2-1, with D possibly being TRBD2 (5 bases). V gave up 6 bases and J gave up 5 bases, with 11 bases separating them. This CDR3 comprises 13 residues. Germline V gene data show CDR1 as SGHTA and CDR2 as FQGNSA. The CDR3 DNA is TGTGCCAGCAGATACCGGGGAAACAATGAGCAGTTCTTC. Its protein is CASRYRGNNEQFF.

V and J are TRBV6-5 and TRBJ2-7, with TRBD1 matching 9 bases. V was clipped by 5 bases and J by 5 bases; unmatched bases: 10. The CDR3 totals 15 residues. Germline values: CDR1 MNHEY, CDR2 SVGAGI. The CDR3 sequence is CASSRQGVLVHEQYF. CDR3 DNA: TGTGCCAGCAGTAGACAGGGGGTGCTGGTCCACGAGCAGTACTTC.

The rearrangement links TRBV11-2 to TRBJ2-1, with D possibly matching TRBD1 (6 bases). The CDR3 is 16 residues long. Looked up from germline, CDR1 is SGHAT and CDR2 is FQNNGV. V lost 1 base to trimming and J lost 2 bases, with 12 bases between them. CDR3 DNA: TGTGCCAGCAGCTTAGCCGGGACACTACCCTACAATGAGCAGTTCTTC. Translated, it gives CASSLAGTLPYNEQFF.

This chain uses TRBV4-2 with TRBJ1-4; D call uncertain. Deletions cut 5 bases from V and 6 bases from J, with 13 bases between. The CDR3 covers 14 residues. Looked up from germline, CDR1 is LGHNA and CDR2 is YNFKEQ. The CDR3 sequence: CASSYQKRDEKLFF. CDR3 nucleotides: TGTGCCAGCAGCTACCAGAAGCGAGATGAAAAACTGTTTTTT.

CDR3 sequence reads: CASSTLPGTSGRSSGANVLTF. As DNA, the CDR3 is TGTGCCAGCAGCACCCTTCCCGGGACTAGCGGGAGGAGCTCTGGGGCCAACGTCCTGACTTTC. The V call is TRBV9, the J call TRBJ2-6; 15 nucleotides line up with TRBD2. Germline V gene sequence: CDR1 SGDLS, CDR2 YYNGEE. The trim removed 4 bases at V and 0 bases at J, leaving 11 bases unmatched. The CDR3 covers 21 residues.

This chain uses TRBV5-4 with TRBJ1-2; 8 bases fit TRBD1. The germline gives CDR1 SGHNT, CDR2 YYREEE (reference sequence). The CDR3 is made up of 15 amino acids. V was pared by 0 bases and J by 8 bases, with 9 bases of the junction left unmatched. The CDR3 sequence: CASSLAWGQVGGYTF. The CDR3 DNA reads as TGTGCCAGCAGCTTGGCCTGGGGACAGGTGGGGGGCTACACCTTC.

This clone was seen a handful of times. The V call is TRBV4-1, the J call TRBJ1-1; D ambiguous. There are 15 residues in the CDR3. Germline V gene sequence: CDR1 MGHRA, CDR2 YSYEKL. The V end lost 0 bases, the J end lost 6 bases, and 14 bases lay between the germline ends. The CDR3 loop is CASSQDIGRLAEAFF. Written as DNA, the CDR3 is TGCGCCAGCAGCCAAGATATAGGCAGGCTTGCTGAAGCTTTCTTT.

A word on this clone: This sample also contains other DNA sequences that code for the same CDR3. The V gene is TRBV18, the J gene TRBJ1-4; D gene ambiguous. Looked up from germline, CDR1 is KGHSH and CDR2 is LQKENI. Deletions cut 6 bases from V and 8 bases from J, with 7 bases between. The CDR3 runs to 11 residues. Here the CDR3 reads CASSPGEKLFF. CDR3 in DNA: TGTGCCAGCTCGCCGGGGGAAAAACTGTTTTTT.

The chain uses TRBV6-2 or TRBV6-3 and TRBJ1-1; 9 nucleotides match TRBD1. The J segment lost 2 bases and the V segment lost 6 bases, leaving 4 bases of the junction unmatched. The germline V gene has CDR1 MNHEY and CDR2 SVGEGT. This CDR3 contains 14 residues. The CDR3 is CASSLGQGNTEAFF. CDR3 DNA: TGTGCCAGCAGCCTGGGACAGGGCAACACTGAAGCTTTCTTT.

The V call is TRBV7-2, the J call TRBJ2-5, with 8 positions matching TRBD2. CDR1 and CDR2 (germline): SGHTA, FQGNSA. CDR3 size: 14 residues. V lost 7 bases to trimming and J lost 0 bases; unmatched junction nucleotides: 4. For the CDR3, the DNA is TGTGCCAGCACCCCGGGGGGGAACCAAGAGACCCAGTACTTC. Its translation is CASTPGGNQETQYF. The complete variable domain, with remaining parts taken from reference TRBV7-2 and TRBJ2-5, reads GAGVSQSPSNKVTEKGKDVELRCDPISGHTALYWYRQSLGQGLEFLIYFQGNSAPDKSGLPSDRFSAERTGGSVSTLTIQRTQQEDSAVYLCASTPGGNQETQYFGPGTRLLVL.

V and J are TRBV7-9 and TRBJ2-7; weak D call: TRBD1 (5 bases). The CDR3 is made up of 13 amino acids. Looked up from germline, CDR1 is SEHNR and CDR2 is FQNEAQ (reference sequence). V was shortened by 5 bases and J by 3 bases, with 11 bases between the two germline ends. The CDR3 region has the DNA TGTGCCAGCAGCACGGACACTTACTACGAGCAGTACTTC. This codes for CASSTDTYYEQYF.